This T cell receptor beta chain was profiled in a study of cytomegalovirus exposure and HLA in healthy donors. Germline CDR1 and CDR2: LNHDA and SQIVND (reference sequence). The CDR3 covers 13 residues. V was trimmed by 7 bases and J by 9 bases, leaving 13 bases between them. 13 Jbeta primers and 60 Vbeta primers were used for the PCR. Profiling relied on immunoSEQ multiplex PCR, and the TCRdb table lists in-frame clones only, not all of them. The top ten hold 10% to 15% of the sample, which has 140,000 to 150,000 clones, 60% to 85% seen once. V usage is TRBV19 and J usage is TRBJ1-6, with D maybe TRBD1 (6 bases). Sequencing was carried out using PBMCs. The clonotype originates from a man between 40 and 49 years old in good health and CMV-seropositive. CDR3 nucleotide sequence: TGTGCCAGTAACATAGACAGGTCTTCACCCCTCCACTTT. Its protein is CASNIDRSSPLHF.